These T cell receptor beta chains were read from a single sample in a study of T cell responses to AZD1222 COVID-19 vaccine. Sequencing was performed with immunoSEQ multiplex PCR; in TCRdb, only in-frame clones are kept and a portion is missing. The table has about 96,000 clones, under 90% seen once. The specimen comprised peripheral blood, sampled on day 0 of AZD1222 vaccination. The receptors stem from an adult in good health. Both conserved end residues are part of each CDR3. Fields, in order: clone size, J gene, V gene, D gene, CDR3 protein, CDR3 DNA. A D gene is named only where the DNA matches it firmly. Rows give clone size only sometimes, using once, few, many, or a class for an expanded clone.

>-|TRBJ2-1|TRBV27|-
CASRGLGRSTNEQFF
TGTGCCAGCAGGGGGTTGGGACGGAGCACCAATGAGCAGTTCTTC
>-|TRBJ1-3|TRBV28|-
CASSLNVGAGNTIYF
TGTGCCAGCAGTTTAAACGTGGGGGCTGGAAACACCATATATTTT
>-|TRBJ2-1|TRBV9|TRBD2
CASGQREDYNEQFF
TGTGCCAGCGGGCAGCGGGAGGACTACAATGAGCAGTTCTTC
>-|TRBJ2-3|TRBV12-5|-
CASGLGGAGTQYF
TGTGCTAGTGGTTTGGGGGGGGCCGGGACGCAGTATTTT
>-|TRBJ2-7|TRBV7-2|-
CASSSRGGQYF
TGTGCCAGCAGCTCCCGGGGAGGGCAGTACTTC
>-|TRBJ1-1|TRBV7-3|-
CASRLDSWDTEAFF
TGTGCCAGCAGGCTAGACAGCTGGGACACTGAAGCTTTCTTT
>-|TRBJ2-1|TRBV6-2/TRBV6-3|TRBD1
CASSQHGTGRNEQFF
TGTGCCAGCAGTCAACACGGGACAGGGCGGAATGAGCAGTTCTTC
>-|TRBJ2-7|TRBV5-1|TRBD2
CASSLPGGGEQYF
TGCGCCAGCAGCTTACCCGGGGGGGGCGAGCAGTACTTC
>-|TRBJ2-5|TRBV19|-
CASSILGAETQYF
TGTGCCAGTAGTATTTTAGGGGCTGAGACCCAGTACTTC
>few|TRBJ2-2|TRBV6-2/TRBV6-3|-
CASSYQFTGELFF
TGTGCCAGCAGTTACCAGTTCACCGGGGAGCTGTTTTTT
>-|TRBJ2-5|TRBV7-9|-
CASSLSGGEETQYF
TGTGCCAGCAGCTTAAGTGGGGGCGAGGAGACCCAGTACTTC
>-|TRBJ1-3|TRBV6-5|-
CASRPDGLLGNTIYF
TGTGCCAGCAGACCGGACGGACTCCTCGGAAACACCATATATTTT
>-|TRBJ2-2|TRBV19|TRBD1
CASIRTGDTGELFF
TGTGCCAGTATTAGGACAGGGGACACCGGGGAGCTGTTTTTT
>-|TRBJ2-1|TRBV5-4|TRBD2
CASSLVVAGGPHEQFF
TGTGCCAGCAGCTTGGTAGTAGCGGGAGGGCCCCATGAGCAGTTCTTC
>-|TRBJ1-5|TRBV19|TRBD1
CASDRGGSNQPQHF
TGTGCCAGCGACAGGGGAGGGAGCAATCAGCCCCAGCATTTT
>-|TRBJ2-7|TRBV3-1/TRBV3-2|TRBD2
CASSQVASGSYEQYF
TGTGCCAGCAGCCAAGTTGCTAGCGGGAGTTACGAGCAGTACTTC
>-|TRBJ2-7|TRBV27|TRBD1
CASKQQGAWYEQYF
TGTGCCAGCAAACAACAGGGGGCTTGGTACGAGCAGTACTTC
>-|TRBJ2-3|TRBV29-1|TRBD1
CSAGDRGQDTQYF
TGCAGCGCCGGGGACAGGGGGCAAGATACGCAGTATTTT
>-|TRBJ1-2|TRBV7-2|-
CASSLTGMPPYGYTF
TGTGCCAGCAGCTTAACCGGGATGCCTCCCTATGGCTACACCTTC
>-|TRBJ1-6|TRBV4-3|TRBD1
CASSPDRGRSPLHF
TGCGCCAGCAGCCCCGACAGGGGGCGTTCACCCCTCCACTTT
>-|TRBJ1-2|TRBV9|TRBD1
CASSPHPFGDRNYGYTF
TGTGCCAGCAGCCCCCACCCCTTTGGGGACAGGAACTATGGCTACACCTTC
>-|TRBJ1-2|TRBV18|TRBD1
CASSPGQENYGYTF
TGTGCCAGCTCACCTGGACAGGAAAACTATGGCTACACCTTC
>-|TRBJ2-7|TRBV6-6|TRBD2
CASSQFPPLAGLYEQYF
TGTGCCAGCAGTCAATTTCCCCCGCTAGCGGGACTATACGAGCAGTACTTC
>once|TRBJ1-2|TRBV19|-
CASSSDINYGYTF
TGTGCCAGTTCTTCTGATATTAACTATGGCTACACCTTC
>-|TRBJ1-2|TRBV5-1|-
CASSSKGDYGYTF
TGCGCCAGCAGCTCGAAAGGGGACTATGGCTACACCTTC
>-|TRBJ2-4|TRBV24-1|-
CATSADRFLAKNIQYF
TGTGCCACCAGTGCCGACAGATTTTTAGCCAAAAACATTCAGTACTTC
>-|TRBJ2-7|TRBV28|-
CASSTSFIRYEQYF
TGTGCCAGCAGTACGTCCTTTATCCGCTACGAGCAGTACTTC
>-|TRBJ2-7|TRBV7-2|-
CASSLGGILRSEQYF
TGTGCCAGCAGCTTAGGAGGGATATTACGCAGCGAGCAGTACTTC
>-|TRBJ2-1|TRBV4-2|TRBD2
CASSQRTSSYNEQFF
TGTGCCAGCAGCCAGAGGACTAGCTCCTACAATGAGCAGTTCTTC
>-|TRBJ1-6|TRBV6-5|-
CASSYTLSSYNSPLHF
TGTGCCAGCAGTTACACATTGAGCTCCTATAATTCACCCCTCCACTTT
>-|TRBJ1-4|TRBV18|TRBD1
CASSPPTGRDEKLFF
TGTGCCAGCTCACCACCGACAGGGAGAGATGAAAAACTGTTTTTT
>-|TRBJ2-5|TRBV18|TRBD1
CASSHDRGREETQYF
TGTGCCAGCTCACACGACAGGGGGCGGGAAGAGACCCAGTACTTC
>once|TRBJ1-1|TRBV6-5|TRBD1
CASSYRDSEAFF
TGTGCCAGCAGTTACCGGGACAGCGAAGCTTTCTTT
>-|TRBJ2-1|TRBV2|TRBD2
CASSERTRAGGPYEQFF
TGTGCCAGCAGTGAACGAACGAGAGCGGGAGGGCCGTATGAGCAGTTCTTC
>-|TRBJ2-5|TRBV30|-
CAWSRLTQETQYF
TGTGCCTGGAGTCGACTTACCCAAGAGACCCAGTACTTC
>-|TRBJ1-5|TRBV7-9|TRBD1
CASSWGQGASQPQHF
TGTGCCAGCAGCTGGGGACAGGGGGCATCTCAGCCCCAGCATTTT
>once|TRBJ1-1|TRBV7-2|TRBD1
CASSLSGGGTEAFF
TGTGCCAGCAGCTTATCAGGGGGTGGCACTGAAGCTTTCTTT
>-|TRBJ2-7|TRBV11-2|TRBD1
CASRQKAGTGSYEQYF
TGTGCCAGCAGACAAAAAGCAGGGACAGGGTCCTACGAGCAGTACTTC
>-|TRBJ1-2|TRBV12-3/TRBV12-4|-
CASSFRRSYGYTF
TGTGCCAGCAGTTTCCGCAGGAGCTATGGCTACACCTTC
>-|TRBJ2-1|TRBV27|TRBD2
CASSLLPSGNEQFF
TGTGCCAGCAGTTTGTTGCCTAGCGGGAATGAGCAGTTCTTC
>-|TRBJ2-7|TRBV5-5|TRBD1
CASTLVGTVYEQYF
TGTGCCAGCACCTTGGTGGGGACAGTATACGAGCAGTACTTC
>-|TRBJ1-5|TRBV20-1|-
CSASGGGPYSNQPQHF
TGCAGTGCTAGTGGCGGGGGGCCTTATAGCAATCAGCCCCAGCATTTT